The clone carrying this T cell receptor (beta chain) showed up just a few times. Its specificity is unknown. TCRdb processed the reads anew with MiXCR; each CDR3 protein has one entry. The table lists under 200,000 distinct CDR3 sequences, approximately 21% of them singletons, with under 30% in the top ten. This sample was taken from a study of T cell repertoires in cytomegalovirus infection. Germline V gene sequence: CDR1 SEHNR, CDR2 FQNEAQ (reference sequence). The V and J ends lost 5 bases and 0 bases, in that order; junction bases with no gene match: 12. The CDR3 consists of 19 residues. Findings and caveats of the study: The ex vivo response showed dominance by HLA-C-restricted CMV-specific TCR beta clonotypes.

This chain joins TRBV7-9 and TRBJ2-1; 11 bases are a match to TRBD2. The sequences come from CD8+ T cells from cultured PBMCs, collected from culture after CMV antigen stimulation. The origin of this receptor is a human donor in good health (CMV status not recorded). Some clones in this sample may be carry-over from other donors' samples. CDR3 nucleotides: TGTGCCAGCAGCCCCAATGGTAATAGCGGGGGGGACTCCTACAATGAGCAGTTCTTC. Translated: CASSPNGNSGGDSYNEQFF.